Shown below are 27 T cell receptor delta chains from a single sample sequenced in a study of γδ T cells in repeated Plasmodium falciparum infection. Bulk repertoires came from Vgamma9/Vdelta2+ or Vdelta2-negative gammadelta T cells flow-sorted from PBMC. TCRdb redid clone calling on the multiplex PCR reads using CATT. The repertoire holds more than 70,000 delta-chain clones, approximately 1% seen once, with just under 10% in the top ten. The sequenced sample consisted of gamma-delta T cells from blood. These receptors all come from a pool of human donors (malaria-infected and uninfected, not separated).

There are a few counts of this clone. The protein in TCRdb stems from a much larger clone and differs at residue 9 from this DNA's translation, likely a read error; here the protein is translated from the DNA. The chain combines TRDV1 with TRDJ1; 11 nucleotides agree with TRDD3. Assignment of the J gene here rests on matching the DNA to germline, because TCRdb gives none. Germline trimming cut 1 base from V and 0 bases from J; bases unmatched to any gene: 19. The CDR3 has 22 amino acids. Germline-derived CDR1 and CDR2 are TSWWSYY and QGS. The DNA for the CDR3 is TGTGCTCTTGGGGAACCTTCCTACGATCTACTGGGGGATATTTGCTACACCGATAAACTCATCTTT. It codes for CALGEPSYDLLGDICYTDKLIF.

This clone turned up a few times. With only one base between it and a far larger clone, this is likely a read error. The same CDR3 also results from other DNA sequences found in this sample. The rearrangement joins TRDV1 to TRDJ1; weak D call: TRDD2 (6 bases). The J gene is not listed in TCRdb, so it was assigned here from a DNA match to germline. CDR1 and CDR2 (germline): TSWWSYY, QGS. The CDR3 sequence is 18 residues long. Trimming cost V 5 bases and J 2 bases, with 24 bases left between them. The CDR3 nucleotides read TGTGCTCTTGGGAATTGGCCTTCCCACCCCCTTAATACCGATAAACTCATCTTT. It is translated as CALGNWPSHPLNTDKLIF.

As concerns this clone: Translating this DNA gives a protein that differs at residue 3 from the TCRdb one, which belongs to a much larger clone; a read error is likely, and the protein shown is this translation. The chain joins TRDV1 to TRDJ1; possibly TRDD3 for D (6 bases). TCRdb gives no J gene; it was assigned here by matching the DNA to germline. Germline loops: CDR1 TSWWSYY, CDR2 QGS. The CDR3 is 24 residues long. The CDR3 protein is CAIGEGRGLYLSPGGKTGTDKLIF. The CDR3 DNA sequence: TGTGCTATTGGGGAAGGGAGAGGTTTGTATCTCTCTCCCGGGGGAAAAACCGGCACCGATAAACTCATCTTT.

There are many counts of this clone. The TCRdb protein comes from a much larger clone and disagrees with this DNA's translation at residue 14, likely due to a read error; the protein given here is derived from the DNA. The chain employs TRDV2 and TRDJ1, with D uncertain. The CDR3 runs 15 residues. CDR1 is GEAIGNYY, CDR2 EKD, per germline. In nucleotides, the CDR3 is TGTGCCTGTGACACCGGAACTGTTAACACCGATAAACTCACCTTT. This translates into CACDTGTVNTDKLTF.

About this clone: The TCRdb record carries a much larger clone's protein, which differs from this DNA's translation at residue 6; a read error is the likely cause, and the protein listed here is the DNA translation. The chain carries TRDV2 and TRDJ1; TRDD3 matches 11 bases. In the absence of a J gene in TCRdb, the DNA was matched to germline to assign it here. In germline, CDR1 is GEAIGNYY, CDR2 EKD. Losses at the gene ends were 3 bases for V and 4 bases for J; bases not matched to a gene: 21. CDR3 length: 20 residues. The CDR3 protein is CACDPPRPVTGGYTDDKLIF. CDR3 DNA sequence: TGTGCCTGTGACCCCCCTCGACCCGTTACTGGGGGATATACCGACGATAAACTCATCTTT.

In this sample, this clone turned up a few times. With a far larger clone one base away, a read error is the likely cause. This CDR3 is also generated by other DNA sequences in the sample. The J gene is TRDJ1, the V gene TRDV1, with D perhaps TRDD2 (5 bases). From germline, CDR1 is TSWWSYY and CDR2 QGS. The CDR3 extends over 14 amino acids. The CDR3 spells CALIPPPDTGKLIF. The CDR3 DNA sequence: TGTGCTCTGATTCCTCCCCCCGACACCGGTAAACTCATCTTT.

This clone was observed a handful of times. This DNA's translation and the protein TCRdb lists, from a much larger clone, do not match at residue 4, likely due to a read error; the protein shown is translated from the DNA. The CDR3 DNA follows: TGTGCCTGTGGCACCGTGACTGGGTCCCGGGACACCCGACAGATGTTTTTC. This translates into CACGTVTGSRDTRQMFF. V and J are TRDV2 and TRDJ3, with D perhaps TRDD3 (6 bases). No J segment appears in TCRdb, so it was assigned here by matching the sequence to germline. The CDR3 totals 17 residues. Germline V gives CDR1 GEAIGNYY, CDR2 EKD.

The table lists this clone with many counts. V is TRDV1 and J is TRDJ1; 12 bases match TRDD3. This CDR3 has 20 residues. V shed 4 bases and J 8 bases; nucleotides not matched to a gene: 23. CDR1 is TSWWSYY, CDR2 QGS, per germline. DNA of the CDR3: TGTGCTCTTGGGGTAAGACTCCCCGGACGTACTGGGGGATACCTACACAAACTCATCTTT. It codes for CALGVRLPGRTGGYLHKLIF.

The table lists this clone with a few counts. TCRdb has a much larger clone's protein, which differs at residue 7 from the translation of this DNA, likely because of a read error; what is shown is the protein translated from the DNA. The genes are TRDV2 and TRDJ1; TRDD3 matches 9 bases. No J gene was available from TCRdb, and it was assigned here by a germline match of the DNA. From germline, CDR1 is GEAIGNYY and CDR2 EKD. The CDR3 has 18 residues. The junction had 11 bases not matched to a gene; V was cut back by 1 base and J by 0 bases. The CDR3 region is CACDTLGGLGDDTDKLIF. In nucleotides, the CDR3 is TGTGCCTGTGACACTTTGGGAGGACTGGGGGACGACACCGATAAACTCATCTTT.

This clone was seen at least ten times. This probably arose from a read error, given a far larger clone one base away. Other nucleotide sequences from this sample produce the same CDR3. The V call is TRDV2, the J call TRDJ1; perhaps TRDD3 as D (5 bases). TCRdb carries no J gene annotation; the J gene was assigned here by matching the DNA with germline. V lost 3 bases and J lost 0, with 25 bases in between. The CDR3 has 19 amino acids. Per germline, CDR1 GEAIGNYY and CDR2 EKD. The CDR3: CACDSLTGGQTEYTDKLIF. The CDR3 DNA is TGTGCCTGTGACTCTCTAACTGGAGGACAGACTGAGTACACCGATAAACTCATCTTT.

This clone was detected only a few times. TCRdb's protein, taken from a much larger clone, differs from this DNA's translation at residue 6, likely owing to a read error; the protein displayed comes from the DNA. The J gene is TRDJ1, the V gene TRDV1, with D hard to call. CDR1 is TSWWSYY and CDR2 is QGS in the germline V gene. The length of the CDR3 is 16 residues. V was shortened by 2 bases and J by 0 bases, with 13 bases between the two germline ends. The CDR3 DNA reads as TGTGCTCTTGGGGAAAAAAGGGCCGCGTACACCGATAAACTCATCTTT. Its translation: CALGEKRAAYTDKLIF.

At least ten counts were recorded for this clone. This rearrangement joins TRDV1 to TRDJ1; possible D gene TRDD3, 6 bases. The germline gives CDR1 TSWWSYY, CDR2 QGS. Trimming removed 2 bases from V and 0 bases from J, with 22 bases in between. The CDR3 runs 19 residues. CDR3 DNA sequence: TGTGCTCTTGGGGAATATTACAGGTGCGGGGGACCGTACACCGATAAACTCATCTTT. Its protein is CALGEYYRCGGPYTDKLIF.

This clone has just a few counts. This likely traces to a read error, being one base from a far larger clone. The same CDR3 also results from other DNA sequences found in this sample. This rearrangement joins TRDV1 to TRDJ1; 9 bases map to TRDD3. No J segment appears in TCRdb, so it was assigned here by matching the sequence to germline. Germline CDR1 reads TSWWSYY; CDR2 reads QGS. This CDR3 has 19 residues. CDR3 amino acids: CALGEKRKGYWGNTDKLIF. DNA of the CDR3: TGTGCTCTTGGGGAAAAAAGGAAAGGTTACTGGGGGAACACCGACAAACTCATCTTT.

Comment on this clone: Since a far larger clone is one base different, this is likely a read error. The sample carries other DNA sequences with the same CDR3. No J gene was assigned, while the V gene was called as TRDV2. Germline loops: CDR1 GEAIGNYY, CDR2 EKD. The CDR3 spans 13 residues. The CDR3 loop reads CACDTTYWNKLIF. The DNA of the CDR3 is TGTGCCTGTGACACTACGTACTGGAATAAACTCATTTTT.

In this sample, this clone turned up many times. The J gene is TRDJ1, the V gene TRDV2, with 10 bases matching TRDD3. Since TCRdb gives no J gene, matching the DNA to germline was used here to assign it. V was clipped by 0 bases and J by 2 bases; unmatched bases: 11. Germline loops: CDR1 GEAIGNYY, CDR2 EKD. CDR3 length: 18 amino acids. This CDR3 reads CACDTTNGGYAGTDKLIF. In DNA form, the CDR3 reads TGTGCCTGTGACACCACAAACGGGGGATACGCCGGGACCGATAAACTCATCTTT.

Remarks on this clone: TCRdb records a much larger clone's protein for this DNA, with a difference at residue 14 that likely arises from a read error; the protein given is the translation of the DNA. The V gene is TRDV2, but the J gene lacks a call; TRDD3, the table's D call, lacks a check against the DNA. Germline CDR1 is GEAIGNYY and CDR2 is EKD. The CDR3 extends over 15 amino acids. In nucleotides, the CDR3 is TGTGCCTGTGACGCTTTGGGGGTGGCCAAGGATAAACTCACCTTT. Encoded protein: CACDALGVAKDKLTF.

In its sample, this clone was seen many times. TCRdb attributes to this sequence the protein of a much larger clone, which differs from the DNA translation at residue 6; a read error is likely, and the protein displayed is translated from the DNA. The DNA of the CDR3 is TGTGCCTGTGACCCCGCAGGTGGGGATGGGGGCGAACTCATCTTT. Translating gives CACDPAGGDGGELIF. The chain employs TRDV2 and TRDJ1; TRDD3 is a possible D gene (6 bases). The J gene comes from matching the DNA to germline here; TCRdb lacks it. In germline, CDR1 is GEAIGNYY, CDR2 EKD. The CDR3 is 15 residues long. Trimming removed 3 bases at V and 9 bases at J, with 22 bases between.

This clone was seen a few times. TCRdb lists the protein of a much larger clone for this DNA, which differs at residue 16, so this is likely a read error; the protein given here is translated from the DNA itself. The V gene is TRDV1, but the J gene lacks a call; the D call in the table, TRDD3, was not verified against the DNA. Germline V gene lookup returns CDR1 TSWWSYY and CDR2 QGS. The CDR3 consists of 18 residues. CDR3: CALGDLSAVLGYTDKPIF. CDR3 bases: TGTGCTCTTGGGGACCTTTCCGCAGTACTGGGATACACCGATAAACCCATCTTT.

This clone was seen a few times. A far larger clone is off by one base, so a read error is likely. The same CDR3 also results from other DNA sequences found in this sample. V gene TRDV1 combines with J gene TRDJ1; TRDD3 matches 12 bases. Germline matching of the DNA provided the J gene here, since TCRdb leaves it blank. CDR3 length equals 23 residues. CDR1 TSWWSYY and CDR2 QGS come from the germline V gene. In DNA, the CDR3 is TGTGCCCTTGGGGAACTTTGGCCCGACTGGGGGATACAGGTCCGCACTTACACCGATAAACTCATCTTT. Translating it yields CALGELWPDWGIQVRTYTDKLIF.

This clone has just a few counts. The protein recorded in TCRdb matches a much larger clone and deviates from this DNA's translation at residue 9, suggesting a read error; the protein here is obtained by translating the DNA. The chain links TRDV1 to TRDJ1, with 12 bases matching TRDD3. Here the J gene came from matching the DNA to germline, since TCRdb omits it. The CDR3 spans 18 residues. Trimming cost V 5 bases and J 7 bases; bases outside gene matches: 17. Germline loops: CDR1 TSWWSYY, CDR2 QGS. This chain's CDR3 is CALGSAKGTWGIRSKLIF. For the CDR3, the DNA is TGTGCTCTTGGGAGCGCCAAGGGGACCTGGGGGATACGAAGTAAACTCATCTTT.

This clone appeared many times. This chain joins TRDV1 and TRDJ1, with a possible D match to TRDD1 (5 bases). The germline V and J ends were trimmed by 4 bases and 9 bases, with 21 bases remaining between them. From germline, CDR1 is TSWWSYY and CDR2 QGS. This CDR3 region has 15 residues. CDR3 residues: CALGGRSYATIELIF. The CDR3 DNA sequence: TGTGCTCTTGGGGGACGGAGCTACGCAACAATAGAACTCATCTTT.

Notes on this clone: A far larger clone is a single base away, which makes a read error likely. Additional DNA sequences in this sample encode the identical CDR3. The chain joins TRDV1 to TRDJ1; weak D call: TRDD2 (5 bases). Because TCRdb records no J gene, it was assigned here through a match of the DNA to germline. CDR3 length: 23 amino acids. The V gene's germline CDR1 is TSWWSYY and CDR2 QGS. V shed 0 bases and J shed 0 bases, with 32 bases lying between them. CDR3 nucleotides: TGTGCTCTTGGGGAACTAGTCTTCCGAAGACGAGACCCCGTTCCATCACACACCGATAAACTCATCTTT. Its protein is CALGELVFRRRDPVPSHTDKLIF.

Remarks on this clone: A far more abundant clone sits one base away, making this likely a read error. Different DNA sequences within this sample yield the same CDR3. The V gene call reads TRDV1; no J gene was called. CDR3 size: 14 residues. CDR1 and CDR2 (germline): TSWWSYY, QGS. CDR3 residues: CALGRNIRTDKLIF. The CDR3 nucleotides are TGTGCTCTTGGGAGGAACATCAGGACCGATAAGCTCATCTTT.

In regard to this clone: The protein in TCRdb stems from a much larger clone and differs at residue 14 from this DNA's translation, likely a read error; here the protein is translated from the DNA. The chain recombines TRDV1 with TRDJ1; tentative D call: TRDD3 (10 bases). TCRdb leaves out the J gene; it was filled in here by matching the DNA to germline. Trimming left V 0 bases short and J 3 bases short, with 32 bases between. The germline V gene encodes CDR1 TSWWSYY and CDR2 QGS. CDR3 length equals 22 residues. CDR3 DNA: TGTGCTCTTGGGGAACTCCTTCCTACTAAGTACTGGGGGATGCGAGGGGCCGATAAACTCATCTTT. Translation gives CALGELLPTKYWGMRGADKLIF.

The chain uses TRDV2 and TRDJ1; 13 bases match TRDD3. TCRdb leaves out the J gene; it was filled in here by matching the DNA to germline. The CDR3 runs to 19 residues. V lost 0 bases to trimming and J lost 0 bases; unmatched junction nucleotides: 9. Germline V gene data show CDR1 as GEAIGNYY and CDR2 as EKD. The CDR3 DNA follows: TGTGCCTGTGACACCCTGGTACTGGGGGATACGCGGAACACCGATAAACTCATCTTT. It encodes CACDTLVLGDTRNTDKLIF.

This clone was counted only a few times. TCRdb has a much larger clone's protein, which differs at residue 16 from the translation of this DNA, likely because of a read error; what is shown is the protein translated from the DNA. No J gene was assigned, while the V gene was called as TRDV1; the D segment call TRDD3 is taken from the table without a DNA check. The CDR3 has 18 amino acids. Germline V CDR1 and CDR2: TSWWSYY, QGS. CDR3 in DNA: TGTGCTCTTGGGGAACCTCCGTACTGGGGGATACGCACCGATAAACCCATCTTT. Its protein is CALGEPPYWGIRTDKPIF.

This clone was counted only a few times. This DNA's translation and the protein TCRdb lists, from a much larger clone, do not match at residue 7, likely due to a read error; the protein shown is translated from the DNA. The rearrangement joins TRDV1 to TRDJ2, with 11 bases lining up with TRDD3. Losses at the gene ends were 2 bases for V and 0 bases for J; bases not matched to a gene: 26. Germline CDR1 reads TSWWSYY; CDR2 reads QGS. This CDR3 contains 25 residues. CDR3 in amino acids: CALGEDLTLVLGDISRGALTAQLFF. The CDR3 DNA reads as TGTGCTCTTGGGGAAGATCTTACGCTCGTACTGGGGGATATTTCACGTGGGGCTTTGACAGCACAACTCTTCTTT.